The 8 T cell receptor beta chains reported below all come from one sample, sequenced in a study of blood T cells in healthy people across ages (dated by TCRdb to between 2015 and 2016). The library was obtained by 5' RACE. The sample was run on an Illumina HiSeq 2500. A second PCR of roughly 7 to 11 cycles was performed with a sample-barcoded 5' primer and a J-beta primer mix. TCRdb reworked the public reads: Q25 trimming with fastp, MiXCR clone assembly, productive beta chains retained. Merged by CDR3 protein, the rows form single entries marked with the most common genes and DNA. This sample gives roughly 800,000 distinct CDR3 sequences in total; approximately 35% of them show up just once. The ten largest clones take up 13% of the sample. Sequencing input: blood. Receptors were obtained from a man between 18 and 35 years old in good health.

The CDR3 sequence: CASSQAGISYEQYF. In DNA form, the CDR3 reads TGTGCCAGCAGCCAAGCAGGAATATCCTACGAGCAGTACTTC. This rearrangement joins TRBV3-1 to TRBJ2-5; D gene unclear. The DNA matches TRBJ2-7 better at its end, which makes the J call doubtful. The CDR3 is made up of 14 amino acids. Looked up from germline, CDR1 is LGHDT and CDR2 is YNNKEL (reference sequence).

This clonotype was recorded many times. This chain links TRBV6-5 with TRBJ2-5; D not resolved. The J call is doubtful: the DNA matches TRBJ2-7 better. The CDR3 runs 13 residues. Germline CDR1 MNHEY, CDR2 SVGAGI. CDR3 DNA: TGTGCCAGCAGTTACTCGATAAGGTCCGAGCAGTACTTC. Protein: CASSYSIRSEQYF.

Ten or more counts support this clonotype. CDR3 region: CASSLVRDYGYTF. CDR3 DNA sequence: TGTGCCAGCAGCTTGGTCAGGGATTATGGCTACACCTTC. The J gene is TRBJ1-2, the V gene TRBV7-2; perhaps TRBD1 as D (5 bases). The CDR3 contains 13 residues. Germline assignment: CDR1 SGHTA and CDR2 FQGNSA. V was trimmed by 3 bases and J by 5 bases, leaving 10 bases between them. The whole variable domain, remainder taken from reference TRBV7-2 and TRBJ1-2, is GAGVSQSPSNKVTEKGKDVELRCDPISGHTALYWYRQSLGQGLEFLIYFQGNSAPDKSGLPSDRFSAERTGGSVSTLTIQRTQQEDSAVYLCASSLVRDYGYTFGSGTRLTVV.

This clonotype appeared many times. This chain's CDR3 is CSVDPRTSGGYNEQFF. CDR3 coding DNA: TGCAGCGTTGACCCCAGGACTAGCGGGGGGTACAATGAGCAGTTCTTC. The chain combines TRBV29-1 with TRBJ2-1, with TRBD2 matching over 14 bases. Germline CDR1 SQVTM, CDR2 ANQGSEA. The CDR3 covers 16 residues. J lost 4 bases, V lost 3 bases, and 5 bases had no gene match.

This clonotype was found many times. The rearrangement joins TRBV7-6 to TRBJ2-4, with a tentative D call TRBD2 (7 bases). Germline lookup yields CDR1 SGHVS and CDR2 FNYEAQ. Trimming left V 0 bases short and J 6 bases short, with 15 bases between. This CDR3 spans 16 amino acids. The CDR3 spells CASSLAGGPDPNIQYF. CDR3 DNA sequence: TGTGCCAGCAGCTTAGCGGGGGGGCCGGATCCAAACATTCAGTACTTC. Drawing the rest from reference TRBV7-6 and TRBJ2-4, the complete variable domain is GAGVSQSPRYKVTKRGQDVALRCDPISGHVSLYWYRQALGQGPEFLTYFNYEAQQDKSGLPNDRFSAERPEGSISTLTIQRTEQRDSAMYRCASSLAGGPDPNIQYFGAGTRLSVL.

The chain couples TRBV7-9 to TRBJ2-3; no definite D call. The CDR3 is 14 residues long. Trimming stripped 2 bases from V and 0 bases from J, with 6 bases between. CDR1 and CDR2 (germline): SEHNR, FQNEAQ (reference sequence). This CDR3 is CASSLRKSTDTQYF. CDR3 nucleotide sequence: TGTGCCAGCAGCTTAAGAAAGAGCACAGATACGCAGTATTTT.

The table lists this clonotype with many counts. J is TRBJ2-3 and V is TRBV5-1, with D tentatively TRBD1 (5 bases). Germline CDR1 reads SGHRS; CDR2 reads YFSETQ. Trimming shortened V by 0 bases and J by 0 bases, and 8 bases separated the two germline ends. The CDR3 is 15 amino acids. The CDR3 sequence: CASSLGQRSTDTQYF. The CDR3, as DNA: TGCGCCAGCAGCTTGGGACAGCGTAGCACAGATACGCAGTATTTT.

This clonotype was detected only a few times. The V and J genes are TRBV15 and TRBJ1-1; 7 bases line up with TRBD1. In germline, CDR1 is LNHNV, CDR2 YYDKDF (reference sequence). V trimming: 1 base; J trimming: 3 bases; junction bases outside the gene matches: 2. The CDR3 runs 14 residues. The CDR3 coding sequence is TGTGCCACCAGCAGAGCAGGGGGGTACACTGAAGCTTTCTTT. Translated, it gives CATSRAGGYTEAFF.